A single sample is the source of the 6 T cell receptor beta chains below, sequenced in a study of T-cell reconstitution after alpha-beta-depleted transplantation in children. Molecular barcoding with unique molecular identifiers was used for the TCRbeta library. TCRdb recomputed calls from the PCR reads with MiXCR, one row per CDR3 protein. The sample shows some 280,000 distinct CDR3 sequences, 9.9% of them seen only once. The sequenced sample was PBMCs from the stem cell graft donor, obtained from the stem cell graft. The receptors here all came from a human donor who donated a stem cell graft to a child with SCID.

This clonotype has more than one count but fewer than ten. The V call is TRBV4-1, the J call TRBJ2-7; the D gene is possibly TRBD1 (7 bases). The CDR3 is 16 amino acids. The ends were cut back, 3 bases at V and 5 bases at J, with 20 bases in the middle. CDR1 is MGHRA, CDR2 YSYEKL, per germline. CDR3 sequence (DNA): TGCGCCAGCAGCCAGACATCGACAGGGAGGAAGCACGAGCAGTACTTC. This translates into CASSQTSTGRKHEQYF.

This clonotype appeared many times. V usage is TRBV12-3 or TRBV12-4 and J usage is TRBJ2-2, with D perhaps TRBD1 or TRBD2 (6 bases each). With 2 bases removed from V and 5 bases from J, the gap between germline ends came to 9 bases. The CDR3 runs to 14 residues. Here the CDR3 reads CASSLRGRTGELFF. The CDR3 DNA reads TGTGCCAGCAGTTTACGGGGGCGGACCGGGGAGCTGTTTTTT.

Many counts were recorded for this clonotype. The chain uses TRBV10-3 and TRBJ2-2; D might be TRBD2 (6 bases). The CDR3 sequence is 12 residues long. Trimming cost V 11 bases and J 7 bases, with 14 bases left between them. CDR1 and CDR2 from the germline V gene are ENHRY and SYGVKD. DNA for the CDR3: TGTGCCTCCGGGCGGGGAGTCGGGGAGCTGTTTTTT. This sequence encodes CASGRGVGELFF.

The chain recombines TRBV7-9 with TRBJ2-1; D remains ambiguous. CDR1 SEHNR and CDR2 FQNEAQ come from the germline V gene (reference sequence). The V and J ends lost 1 base and 16 bases respectively, with 17 bases between them. This CDR3 contains 13 residues. The chain's CDR3 is CASSLVGLLQSFF. The CDR3 DNA reads TGTGCCAGCAGCTTAGTCGGGTTATTACAATCCTTCTTC.

In its sample, this clonotype was seen a few times. The chain couples TRBV2 to TRBJ1-2; no clear D gene. Per the germline V gene, CDR1 is SNHLY and CDR2 is FYNNEI. This CDR3 is 13 amino acids long. The V end lost 0 bases, the J end lost 3 bases, and 5 bases lay between the germline ends. CDR3 amino acids: CASSEAMDYGYTF. DNA for the CDR3: TGTGCCAGCAGTGAAGCTATGGACTATGGCTACACCTTC.

This clonotype was counted many times. This sequence joins TRBV27 and TRBJ1-1; D is possibly TRBD1 (5 bases). The CDR3 extends over 14 amino acids. Trimming removed 5 bases at V and 1 base at J, with 11 bases between. Looked up from germline, CDR1 is MNHEY and CDR2 is SMNVEV (reference sequence). In DNA, the CDR3 is TGTGCCAGCAGTCCGGGACTGCAGAACACTGAAGCTTTCTTT. Protein: CASSPGLQNTEAFF.